This TCR beta chain was profiled in a study of cytomegalovirus exposure and HLA in healthy donors. For the study at large: An early data release held 79 million or so unique TCRs from HLA-typed donors. Study outcomes and limitations: TCR beta V- and J-gene trimming was later associated with a missense DCLRE1C variant.

Germline CDR1 reads MRHNA; CDR2 reads SNTAGT. This CDR3 is 15 amino acids long. V shed 5 bases and J shed 2 bases, with 14 bases lying between them. With respect to this clone: Its antigen remains unknown.

Vbeta (60) and Jbeta (13) primers were used in the PCR. Some clones are missing from TCRdb's copy, which holds only in-frame ones; the method was immunoSEQ multiplex PCR. The sample includes about 120,000 clones, 82% seen only once; the top ten take 1.5%. What was sequenced was PBMCs. The chain has TRBV6-4 and TRBJ2-3; D gene ambiguous. The clonotype originates from a woman younger than 35 in good health and CMV-seronegative. CDR3 sequence reads: CASSLVPSHTDTQYF. Written as DNA, the CDR3 is TGTGCCAGCAGTTTAGTCCCATCCCACACAGATACGCAGTATTTT.